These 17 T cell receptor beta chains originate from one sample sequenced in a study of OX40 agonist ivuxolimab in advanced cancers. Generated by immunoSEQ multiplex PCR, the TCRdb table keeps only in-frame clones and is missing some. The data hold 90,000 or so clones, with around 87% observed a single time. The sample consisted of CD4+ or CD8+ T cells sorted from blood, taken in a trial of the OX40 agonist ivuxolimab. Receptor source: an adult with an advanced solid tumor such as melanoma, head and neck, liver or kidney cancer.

The chain's CDR3 is CASSLRRPSYNEQFF. DNA for the CDR3: TGTGCCAGTAGTTTGCGAAGGCCCTCCTACAATGAGCAGTTCTTC. The V call is TRBV19, the J call TRBJ2-1; no reliable D call. V lost 5 bases and J 0 bases, leaving 11 bases between the germline ends. CDR1 is LNHDA and CDR2 is SQIVND in the germline V gene (reference sequence). CDR3 length: 15 amino acids.

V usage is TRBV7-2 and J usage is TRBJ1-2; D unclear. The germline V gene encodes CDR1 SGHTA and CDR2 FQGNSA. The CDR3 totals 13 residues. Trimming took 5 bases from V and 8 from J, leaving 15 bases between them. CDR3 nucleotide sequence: TGTGCCAGCAGCCTAAGGAACGACGGAGGCTACACCTTC. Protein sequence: CASSLRNDGGYTF.

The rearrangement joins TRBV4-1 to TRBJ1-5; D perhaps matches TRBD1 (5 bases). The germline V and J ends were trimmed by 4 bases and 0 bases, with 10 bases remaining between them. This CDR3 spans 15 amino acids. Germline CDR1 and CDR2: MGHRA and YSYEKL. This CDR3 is CASSPQGYSNQPQHF. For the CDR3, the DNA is TGCGCCAGCAGCCCCCAGGGATATAGCAATCAGCCCCAGCATTTT.

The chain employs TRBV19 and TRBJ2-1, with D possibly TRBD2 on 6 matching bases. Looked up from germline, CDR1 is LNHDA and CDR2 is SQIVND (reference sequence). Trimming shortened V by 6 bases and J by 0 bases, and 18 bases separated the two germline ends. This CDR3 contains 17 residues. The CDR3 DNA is TGTGCCAGTAGGGGGACTGTTAGCGGATACTCCTACAATGAGCAGTTCTTC. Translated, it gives CASRGTVSGYSYNEQFF.

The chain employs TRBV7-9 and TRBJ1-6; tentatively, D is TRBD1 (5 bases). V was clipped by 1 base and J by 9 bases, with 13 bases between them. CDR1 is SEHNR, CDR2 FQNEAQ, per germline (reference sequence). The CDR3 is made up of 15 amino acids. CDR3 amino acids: CASSLEGDGRSPLHF. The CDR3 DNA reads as TGTGCCAGCAGCTTAGAAGGGGACGGGCGTTCACCCCTCCACTTT. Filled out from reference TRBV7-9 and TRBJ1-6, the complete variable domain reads DTGVSQNPRHKITKRGQNVTFRCDPISEHNRLYWYRQTLGQGPEFLTYFQNEAQLEKSRLLSDRFSAERPKGSFSTLEIQRTEQGDSAMYLCASSLEGDGRSPLHFGNGTRLTVT.

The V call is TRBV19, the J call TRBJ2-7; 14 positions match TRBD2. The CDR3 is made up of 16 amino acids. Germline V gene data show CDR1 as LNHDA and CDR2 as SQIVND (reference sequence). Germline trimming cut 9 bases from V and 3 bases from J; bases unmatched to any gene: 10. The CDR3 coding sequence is TGTGCCAGAGGGGGGACTAGCGGGAGCATCTGCTACGAGCAGTACGTC. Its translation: CARGGTSGSICYEQYV.

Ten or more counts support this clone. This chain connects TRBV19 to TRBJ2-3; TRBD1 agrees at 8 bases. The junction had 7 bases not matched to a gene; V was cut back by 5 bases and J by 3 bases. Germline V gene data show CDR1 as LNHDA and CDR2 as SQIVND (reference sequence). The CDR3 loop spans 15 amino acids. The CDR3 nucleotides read TGTGCCAGTAGTCTGTGGCAGGGGGCAACAGATACGCAGTATTTT. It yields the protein CASSLWQGATDTQYF.

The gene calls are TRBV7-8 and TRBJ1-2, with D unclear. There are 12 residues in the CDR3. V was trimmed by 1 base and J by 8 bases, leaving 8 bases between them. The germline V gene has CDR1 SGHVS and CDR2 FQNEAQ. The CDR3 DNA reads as TGTGCCAGCAGCTTAGGGTCTTCGGGCTACACCTTC. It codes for CASSLGSSGYTF.

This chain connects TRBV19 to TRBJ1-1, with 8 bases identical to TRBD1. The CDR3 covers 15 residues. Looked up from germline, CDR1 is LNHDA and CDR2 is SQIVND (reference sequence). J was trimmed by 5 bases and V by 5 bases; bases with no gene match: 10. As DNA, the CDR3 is TGTGCCAGTAGTCAGGGGAGGACAGGGAGGACTGAAGCTTTCTTT. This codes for CASSQGRTGRTEAFF.

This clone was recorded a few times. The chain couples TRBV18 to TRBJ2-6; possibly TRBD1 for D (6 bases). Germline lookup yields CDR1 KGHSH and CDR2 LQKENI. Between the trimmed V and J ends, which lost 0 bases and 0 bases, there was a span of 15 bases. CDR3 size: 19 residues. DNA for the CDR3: TGTGCCAGCTCACCACCTTTGGCAGGGGTCCTCTCTGGGGCCAACGTCCTGACTTTC. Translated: CASSPPLAGVLSGANVLTF.

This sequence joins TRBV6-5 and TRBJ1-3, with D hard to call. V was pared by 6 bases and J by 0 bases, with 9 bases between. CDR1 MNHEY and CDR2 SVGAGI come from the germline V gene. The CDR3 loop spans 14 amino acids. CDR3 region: CASRLRSSGNTIYF. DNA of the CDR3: TGTGCCAGCAGACTGAGAAGCTCTGGAAACACCATATATTTT.

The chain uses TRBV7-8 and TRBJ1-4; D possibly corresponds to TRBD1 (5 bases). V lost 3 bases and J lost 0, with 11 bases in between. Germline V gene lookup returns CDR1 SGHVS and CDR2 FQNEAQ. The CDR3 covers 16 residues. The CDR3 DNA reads TGTGCCAGCAGCTTTCGAGGGGTTGCAACTAATGAAAAACTGTTTTTT. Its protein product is CASSFRGVATNEKLFF.

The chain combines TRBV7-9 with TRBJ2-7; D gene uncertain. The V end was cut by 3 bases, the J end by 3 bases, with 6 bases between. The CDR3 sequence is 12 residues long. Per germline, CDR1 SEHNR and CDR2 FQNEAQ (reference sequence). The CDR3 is CASSLDLYEQYV. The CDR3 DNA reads TGTGCCAGCAGCTTGGATCTCTACGAGCAGTACGTC.

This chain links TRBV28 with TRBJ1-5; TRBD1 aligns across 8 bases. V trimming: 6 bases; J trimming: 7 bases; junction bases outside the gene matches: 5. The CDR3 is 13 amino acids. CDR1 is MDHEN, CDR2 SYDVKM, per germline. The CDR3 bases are TGTGCCAGCAGGTCGACAGGGGACCAGCCCCAGCATTTT. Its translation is CASRSTGDQPQHF. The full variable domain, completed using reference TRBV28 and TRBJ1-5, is DVKVTQSSRYLVKRTGEKVFLECVQDMDHENMFWYRQDPGLGLRLIYFSYDVKMKEKGDIPEGYSVSREKKERFSLILESASTNQTSMYLCASRSTGDQPQHFGDGTRLSIL.

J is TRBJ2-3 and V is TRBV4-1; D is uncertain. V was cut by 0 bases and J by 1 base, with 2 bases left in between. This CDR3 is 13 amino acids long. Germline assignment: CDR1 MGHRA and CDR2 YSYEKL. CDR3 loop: CASSQDGTDTQYF. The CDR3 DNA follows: TGCGCCAGCAGCCAAGATGGCACAGATACGCAGTATTTT.

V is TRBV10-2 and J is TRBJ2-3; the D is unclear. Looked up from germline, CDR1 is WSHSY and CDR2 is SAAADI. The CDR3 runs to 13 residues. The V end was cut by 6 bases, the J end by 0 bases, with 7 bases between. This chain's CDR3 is CASRPSSTDTQYF. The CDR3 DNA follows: TGCGCCAGCAGGCCCAGTAGCACAGATACGCAGTATTTT.

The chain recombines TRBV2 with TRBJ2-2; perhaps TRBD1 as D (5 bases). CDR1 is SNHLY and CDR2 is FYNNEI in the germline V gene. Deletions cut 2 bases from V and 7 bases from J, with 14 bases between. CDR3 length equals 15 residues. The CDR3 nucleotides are TGTGCCAGCAGTGAAAGGTCAGGGATGGGCGGGGAGCTGTTTTTT. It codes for CASSERSGMGGELFF.